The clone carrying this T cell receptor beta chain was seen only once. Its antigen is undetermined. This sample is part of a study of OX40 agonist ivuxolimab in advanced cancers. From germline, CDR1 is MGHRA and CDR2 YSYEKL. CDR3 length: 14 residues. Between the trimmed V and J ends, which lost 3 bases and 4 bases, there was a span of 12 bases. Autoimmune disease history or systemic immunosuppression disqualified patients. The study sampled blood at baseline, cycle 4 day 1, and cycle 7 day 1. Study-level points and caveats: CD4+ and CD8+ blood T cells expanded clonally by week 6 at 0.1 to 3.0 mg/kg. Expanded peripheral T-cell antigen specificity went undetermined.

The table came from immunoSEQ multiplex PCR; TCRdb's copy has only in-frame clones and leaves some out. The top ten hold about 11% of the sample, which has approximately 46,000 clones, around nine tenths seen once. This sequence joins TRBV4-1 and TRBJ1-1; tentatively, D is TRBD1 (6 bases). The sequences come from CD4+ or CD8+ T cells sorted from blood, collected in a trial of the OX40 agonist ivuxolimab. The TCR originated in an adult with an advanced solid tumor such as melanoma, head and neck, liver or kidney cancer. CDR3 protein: CASSHSQGSTEAFF. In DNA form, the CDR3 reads TGCGCCAGCAGCCATTCACAGGGAAGCACTGAAGCTTTCTTT.